The T cell receptor (beta chain) under discussion was sequenced for a study of radiation and T cells in renal cell carcinoma. General study results and limits: From baseline, blood top tumor clonotypes peaked at 2 weeks post-radiation. Without pretreatment biopsies, baseline tumor clonotype presence was undetermined.

CDR3 length: 15 amino acids. Germline CDR1 is MDHEN and CDR2 is SYDVKM. V was clipped by 6 bases and J by 0 bases, with 15 bases between them. Using immunoSEQ multiplex PCR, the repertoire was profiled, and TCRdb retains in-frame clones only, with some absent. This sample carries about 130,000 clones, over 75% of them seen once, and the ten largest clones take roughly 5.9%. Time point indicated: blood 2 weeks post-SBRT. Treatment here: 15 Gy SBRT to primary tumor, nephrectomy 4 weeks later. Radiation-treated patients gave blood at baseline, week 2 and week 4. With respect to this clone: Its antigen is unknown.

This TCR derives from a man between 45 and 60 years old with renal cell carcinoma. The sample was blood, taken from a patient whose treatment included radiotherapy and nephrectomy. The V call is TRBV28, the J call TRBJ2-7, with TRBD1 as a possible D gene (6 bases). The CDR3 region is CASSLIQGPSYEQYF. CDR3 nucleotide sequence: TGTGCCAGCAGCCTCATACAGGGTCCCTCCTACGAGCAGTACTTC.